Reported below is one T cell receptor (beta chain). Per germline, CDR1 MNHEY and CDR2 SVGAGI. Unmatched junction bases numbered 7, after V lost 6 bases and J lost 7 bases. The CDR3 spans 15 residues. These data originate in a study of cytomegalovirus exposure and HLA in healthy donors. PCR primers comprised 60 Vbeta and 13 Jbeta primers. Sequencing was performed with immunoSEQ multiplex PCR; in TCRdb, only in-frame clones are kept and a portion is missing. The sample holds 90,000 to 120,000 clones, around 67% seen once. This chain joins TRBV6-5 and TRBJ2-5; 14 bases agree with TRBD2. The sample comprised PBMCs. The sequence derives from a woman aged 40 to 50 in good health and CMV-seropositive. The CDR3 DNA sequence: TGTGCCAGCAGCCCGACTAGCGGGGGGGCTGGGACCCAGTACTTC. Protein product: CASSPTSGGAGTQYF.